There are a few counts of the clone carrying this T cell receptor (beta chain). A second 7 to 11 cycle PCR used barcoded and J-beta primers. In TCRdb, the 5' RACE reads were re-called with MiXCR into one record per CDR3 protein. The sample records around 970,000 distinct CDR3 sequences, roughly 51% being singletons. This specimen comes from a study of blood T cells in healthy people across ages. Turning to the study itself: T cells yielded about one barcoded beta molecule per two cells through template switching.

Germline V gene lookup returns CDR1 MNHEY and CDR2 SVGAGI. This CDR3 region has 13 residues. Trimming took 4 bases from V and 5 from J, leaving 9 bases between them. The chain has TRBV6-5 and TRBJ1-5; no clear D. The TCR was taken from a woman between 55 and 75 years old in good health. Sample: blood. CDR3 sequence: CASSSSGDQPQHF. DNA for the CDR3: TGTGCCAGCAGTTCAAGTGGGGATCAGCCCCAGCATTTT.